This is a list of T cell receptor beta chains from one sample in a study of cytomegalovirus exposure and HLA in healthy donors. Method: immunoSEQ multiplex PCR; TCRdb's copy keeps in-frame clones and lacks some. The table includes over 150,000 clones, more than 65% detected once. Sequencing was performed on PBMCs. The receptors were gathered from a woman between 40 and 50 years old in good health and CMV-seropositive. CDR3s include the opening cysteine and the closing phenylalanine or tryptophan. D genes are given only for firm matches. Some rows mark clone size as missing; the rest say once, few, many or name a class of expanded clone.

V	J	D	size	CDR3	DNA
TRBV5-1	TRBJ1-5	.	.	CASSLGGEGQPQNF	TGCGCCAGCAGCTTAGGTGGGGAGGGTCAGCCCCAGAATTTT
TRBV6-1	TRBJ2-1	TRBD2	.	CASSEQRLAVTNEQFF	TGTGCCAGCAGTGAGCAGAGGCTAGCGGTGACCAATGAGCAGTTCTTC
TRBV6-1	TRBJ2-3	.	.	CASSNQGPDTQYF	TGTGCCAGCAGTAATCAGGGGCCGGATACGCAGTATTTT
TRBV2	TRBJ2-1	.	.	CASSVGGRDEQFF	TGTGCCAGCAGTGTAGGGGGTCGGGATGAGCAGTTCTTC
TRBV19	TRBJ2-3	TRBD2	.	CASSFRGDGRGTQYF	TGTGCCAGTAGTTTTCGGGGGGACGGCCGGGGTACGCAGTATTTT
TRBV6-6	TRBJ1-2	.	few	CASSYSGTANYGYTF	TGTGCCAGCAGTTACTCGGGCACGGCTAACTATGGCTACACCTTC
TRBV7-2	TRBJ1-1	TRBD1	.	CASRPGGAWNTEAFF	TGTGCCAGCAGACCAGGGGGCGCCTGGAACACTGAAGCTTTCTTT
TRBV5-8	TRBJ2-3	TRBD1	.	CASSLVTGGADTQYF	TGTGCCAGCAGCTTGGTGACAGGGGGCGCAGATACGCAGTATTTT
TRBV28	TRBJ1-5	.	few	CASRGASNQPQHF	TGTGCCAGCAGGGGGGCAAGCAATCAGCCCCAGCATTTT
TRBV18	TRBJ2-2	TRBD2	.	CASSRTTAGDTGELFF	TGTGCCAGCTCCCGTACTACGGCGGGAGACACCGGGGAGCTGTTTTTT
TRBV5-6	TRBJ1-6	.	.	CASSARTTGTFNSPLHF	TGTGCCAGCAGCGCGCGAACTACAGGAACCTTTAATTCACCCCTCCACTTT
TRBV5-6	TRBJ1-3	.	.	CASSLTTGSSNTIYF	TGTGCCAGCAGCCTGACGACAGGTAGTAGCAACACCATATATTTT
TRBV4-1	TRBJ2-1	TRBD2	once	CASSREREGLYEQFF	TGCGCCAGCAGTCGAGAGCGGGAGGGCCTCTATGAGCAGTTCTTC